The next 20 T cell receptor beta chains were all read from a single sample in a study of T cell repertoires and leukemia-associated antigens (dated by TCRdb to the late 2010s). Library method: 5' RACE. Sequencing instrument: Illumina MiSeq. The public reads were quality trimmed at Q25 with fastp and then assembled into clones with MiXCR by TCRdb, keeping productive beta chains. Each entry is one CDR3 protein sequence, shown with its most common DNA and genes. This sample lists approximately 9,300 distinct CDR3 sequences; less than 55% were detected once. The top ten constitute roughly 53% of the sample. These receptors' targets are unknown. The sequenced sample was CD3+ T cells sorted from blood and cultured. The receptors shown here come from a female donor in good health.

This clonotype was found once. The genes are TRBV28 and TRBJ1-1; D is uncertain. The CDR3 covers 13 residues. Trimming removed 3 bases from V and 1 base from J, with 6 bases in between. Germline V CDR1 and CDR2: MDHEN, SYDVKM. Here the CDR3 reads CASSLVENTEAFF. The CDR3 nucleotides are TGTGCCAGCAGTTTGGTGGAGAACACTGAAGCTTTCTTT. Combining the CDR3 with reference TRBV28 and TRBJ1-1 gives the whole variable domain DVKVTQSSRYLVKRTGEKVFLECVQDMDHENMFWYRQDPGLGLRLIYFSYDVKMKEKGDIPEGYSVSREKKERFSLILESASTNQTSMYLCASSLVENTEAFFGQGTRLTVV.

This clonotype was seen only a few times. The conserved closing phenylalanine or tryptophan is absent in this CDR3, likely reflecting a read error. The chain links TRBV29-1 to TRBJ2-1, with D perhaps TRBD1 (6 bases). The germline V gene encodes CDR1 SQVTM and CDR2 ANQGSEA. Trimming shortened V by 7 bases and J by 0 bases, and 7 bases separated the two germline ends. CDR3 size: 12 residues. The CDR3 DNA is TGCAGCGGACAGGTCTCCTACAATGAGCAGTTCTAC. Its translation is CSGQVSYNEQFY.

This clonotype is labeled as medium-sized. The J gene is TRBJ2-2, the V gene TRBV20-1; tentative D call: TRBD1 (5 bases). The CDR3 spans 15 residues. V lost 4 bases, J lost 4 bases, and 16 bases lay in between. Looked up from germline, CDR1 is DFQATT and CDR2 is SNEGSKA (reference sequence). The chain's CDR3 is CSATDTGLGTGELFF. In DNA form, the CDR3 reads TGCAGTGCTACCGATACAGGTCTGGGCACCGGGGAGCTGTTTTTT.

The chain joins TRBV4-1 to TRBJ2-5; D call uncertain. CDR1 is MGHRA, CDR2 YSYEKL, per germline. The CDR3 is made up of 15 amino acids. The V gene lost 4 bases and the J gene lost 5 bases, with 17 bases spanning the gap. In nucleotides, the CDR3 is TGCGCCAGCAGCCCCCTGGGTGGGCTGAGGGAGACCCAGTACTTC. As protein: CASSPLGGLRETQYF.

This clonotype is medium-sized. The chain employs TRBV20-1 and TRBJ2-1; D uncertain. The CDR3 loop spans 11 amino acids. V lost 2 bases, J lost 8 bases, and 7 bases lay in between. Germline V CDR1 and CDR2: DFQATT, SNEGSKA (reference sequence). CDR3 sequence (DNA): TGCAGTGCTAGATTTATCGATGAGCAGTTCTTC. It encodes CSARFIDEQFF.

This clonotype was recorded at least ten times. The V gene is TRBV7-2, the J gene TRBJ2-7, with TRBD2 identical over 9 bases. The length of the CDR3 is 17 residues. V was clipped by 5 bases and J by 0 bases; unmatched bases: 11. CDR1 is SGHTA and CDR2 is FQGNSA in the germline V gene. The CDR3 coding sequence is TGTGCCAGCAGCCGTGACGATCTAGCGGGGTCCTCCTACGAGCAGTACTTC. Its translation: CASSRDDLAGSSYEQYF.

This clonotype was counted only a few times. The rearrangement links TRBV20-1 to TRBJ2-7; TRBD2 matches at 12 bases. This CDR3 spans 14 amino acids. The germline V gene has CDR1 DFQATT and CDR2 SNEGSKA (reference sequence). J was trimmed by 5 bases and V by 6 bases; bases with no gene match: 8. The CDR3 region has the DNA TGCAGTGCCCAAGGACTAGCGGGATGGAACGAGCAGTACTTC. This codes for CSAQGLAGWNEQYF.

The J gene is TRBJ2-7, the V gene TRBV5-1; TRBD2 matches at 7 bases. CDR3 length: 13 residues. CDR1 and CDR2 (germline): SGHRS, YFSETQ. V gave up 1 base and J gave up 3 bases; unmatched junction bases: 1. The CDR3: CASSLTGGYEQYF. DNA of the CDR3: TGCGCCAGCAGCTTGACGGGAGGCTACGAGCAGTACTTC. Variable domain in full (rest from reference TRBV5-1 and TRBJ2-7): KAGVTQTPRYLIKTRGQQVTLSCSPISGHRSVSWYQQTPGQGLQFLFEYFSETQRNKGNFPGRFSGRQFSNSRSEMNVSTLELGDSALYLCASSLTGGYEQYFGPGTRLTVT.

By share of the sample, this clonotype is large. The genes are TRBV12-3 or TRBV12-4 and TRBJ1-3, with D unclear. Deletions cut 4 bases from V and 7 bases from J, with 8 bases between. The CDR3 spans 12 residues. The DNA for the CDR3 is TGTGCCAGCAGTTCTCAGAGGAACACCATATATTTT. This codes for CASSSQRNTIYF.

The chain employs TRBV5-1 and TRBJ2-2; D unresolved. V gave up 4 bases and J gave up 2 bases, with 12 bases separating them. Germline loops: CDR1 SGHRS, CDR2 YFSETQ. The CDR3 has 15 residues. CDR3 coding DNA: TGCGCCAGCAGCCCCAAGACGGGCAACACCGGGGAGCTGTTTTTT. Translating gives CASSPKTGNTGELFF.

Written as DNA, the CDR3 is TGTGCCAGCAGCTTATATGGCGAGCAGTACTTC. Translating it yields CASSLYGEQYF. The V gene is TRBV7-9, the J gene TRBJ2-7, with D hard to call. CDR1 and CDR2 from the germline V gene are SEHNR and FQNEAQ (reference sequence). Between the trimmed V and J ends, which lost 2 bases and 6 bases, there was a span of 5 bases. CDR3 length: 11 residues.

The J gene is TRBJ2-1, the V gene TRBV20-1, with D perhaps matching TRBD2 (6 bases). Trimming shortened V by 5 bases and J by 3 bases, and 14 bases separated the two germline ends. CDR1 and CDR2 from the germline V gene are DFQATT and SNEGSKA (reference sequence). CDR3 length: 14 residues. The CDR3: CSALEGVNYNEQFF. The CDR3 DNA reads as TGCAGTGCTCTGGAGGGAGTAAACTACAATGAGCAGTTCTTC.

This clonotype was counted between two and nine times. The chain employs TRBV7-9 and TRBJ2-2, with a possible D match to TRBD1 (8 bases). The ends were cut back, 6 bases at V and 3 bases at J, with 17 bases in the middle. The CDR3 totals 16 residues. The germline V gene has CDR1 SEHNR and CDR2 FQNEAQ (reference sequence). The CDR3 loop reads CASSSDRAGDTGELFF. The DNA of the CDR3 is TGTGCCAGCAGTTCGGACAGGGCGGGAGACACCGGGGAGCTGTTTTTT.

The V and J genes are TRBV29-1 and TRBJ2-2, with 9 nucleotides matching TRBD2. The length of the CDR3 is 14 residues. Trimming cost V 4 bases and J 8 bases; bases outside gene matches: 8. The germline V gene encodes CDR1 SQVTM and CDR2 ANQGSEA. The DNA for the CDR3 is TGCAGCGTTGTTCGCGGGAGGGCTAGGGGGGAGCTGTTTTTT. It encodes CSVVRGRARGELFF.

The rearrangement links TRBV7-6 to TRBJ2-3; D is tentatively TRBD1 or TRBD2 (5 bases each). Germline V lookup: CDR1 SGHVS, CDR2 FNYEAQ. This CDR3 spans 18 amino acids. V lost 7 bases, J lost 2 bases, and 25 bases lay in between. The CDR3 DNA reads as TGTGCCAGCATCCCCTTCCATCCCCCGGGACGGTACACAGATACGCAGTATTTT. This translates into CASIPFHPPGRYTDTQYF.

This clonotype was counted a few times. The V gene is TRBV12-3 or TRBV12-4, the J gene TRBJ1-6, with D unresolved. Trimming stripped 5 bases from V and 10 bases from J, with 15 bases between. This CDR3 has 14 residues. For the CDR3, the DNA is TGTGCCAGCAGTCTAACTCGAACGGGCTCACCCCTCCACTTT. Translated, it gives CASSLTRTGSPLHF.

The rearrangement uses TRBV5-1 and TRBJ2-3; TRBD1 might be the D (7 bases). Germline lookup yields CDR1 SGHRS and CDR2 YFSETQ. The V end lost 4 bases, the J end lost 3 bases, and 15 bases lay between the germline ends. The CDR3 consists of 15 residues. CDR3 sequence (DNA): TGCGCCAGCAGCGCGGAGACAGGGAGGACAGATACGCAGTATTTT. Translating it yields CASSAETGRTDTQYF.

V is TRBV7-2 and J is TRBJ2-5; TRBD2 might be the D (6 bases). The CDR3 is 13 amino acids. Germline-derived CDR1 and CDR2 are SGHTA and FQGNSA. CDR3 DNA: TGTGCATGCAGCCCCGGGAGACAAGAGACCCAGTACTTC. It yields the protein CACSPGRQETQYF.

The chain has TRBV7-2 and TRBJ2-5; 7 bases align to TRBD2. After removal of 7 bases from V and 4 bases from J, the junction contained 15 bases not matched to a gene. The CDR3 runs 16 residues. The germline V gene encodes CDR1 SGHTA and CDR2 FQGNSA. CDR3 loop: CASTLGLAAIGETQYF. CDR3 coding DNA: TGTGCCAGCACCCTGGGGCTAGCGGCAATTGGAGAGACCCAGTACTTC. Full variable domain (outside the CDR3, taken from reference TRBV7-2 and TRBJ2-5): GAGVSQSPSNKVTEKGKDVELRCDPISGHTALYWYRQSLGQGLEFLIYFQGNSAPDKSGLPSDRFSAERTGGSVSTLTIQRTQQEDSAVYLCASTLGLAAIGETQYFGPGTRLLVL.

Regarding this clonotype: This CDR3 fails to terminate in the conserved phenylalanine or tryptophan, so it likely reflects a read error. The DNA is omitted, as the CDR3 cannot be located on it reliably, and the CDR3 follows TCRdb's listing. V gene TRBV5-5 combines with J gene TRBJ2-5; the table's D call, TRBD1, has no DNA check behind it. Germline V gene data show CDR1 as SGHKS and CDR2 as YYEKEE (reference sequence). The CDR3 numbers 17 amino acids, ends counted. The CDR3 protein is CASTRQGTYNSPLHFGN.